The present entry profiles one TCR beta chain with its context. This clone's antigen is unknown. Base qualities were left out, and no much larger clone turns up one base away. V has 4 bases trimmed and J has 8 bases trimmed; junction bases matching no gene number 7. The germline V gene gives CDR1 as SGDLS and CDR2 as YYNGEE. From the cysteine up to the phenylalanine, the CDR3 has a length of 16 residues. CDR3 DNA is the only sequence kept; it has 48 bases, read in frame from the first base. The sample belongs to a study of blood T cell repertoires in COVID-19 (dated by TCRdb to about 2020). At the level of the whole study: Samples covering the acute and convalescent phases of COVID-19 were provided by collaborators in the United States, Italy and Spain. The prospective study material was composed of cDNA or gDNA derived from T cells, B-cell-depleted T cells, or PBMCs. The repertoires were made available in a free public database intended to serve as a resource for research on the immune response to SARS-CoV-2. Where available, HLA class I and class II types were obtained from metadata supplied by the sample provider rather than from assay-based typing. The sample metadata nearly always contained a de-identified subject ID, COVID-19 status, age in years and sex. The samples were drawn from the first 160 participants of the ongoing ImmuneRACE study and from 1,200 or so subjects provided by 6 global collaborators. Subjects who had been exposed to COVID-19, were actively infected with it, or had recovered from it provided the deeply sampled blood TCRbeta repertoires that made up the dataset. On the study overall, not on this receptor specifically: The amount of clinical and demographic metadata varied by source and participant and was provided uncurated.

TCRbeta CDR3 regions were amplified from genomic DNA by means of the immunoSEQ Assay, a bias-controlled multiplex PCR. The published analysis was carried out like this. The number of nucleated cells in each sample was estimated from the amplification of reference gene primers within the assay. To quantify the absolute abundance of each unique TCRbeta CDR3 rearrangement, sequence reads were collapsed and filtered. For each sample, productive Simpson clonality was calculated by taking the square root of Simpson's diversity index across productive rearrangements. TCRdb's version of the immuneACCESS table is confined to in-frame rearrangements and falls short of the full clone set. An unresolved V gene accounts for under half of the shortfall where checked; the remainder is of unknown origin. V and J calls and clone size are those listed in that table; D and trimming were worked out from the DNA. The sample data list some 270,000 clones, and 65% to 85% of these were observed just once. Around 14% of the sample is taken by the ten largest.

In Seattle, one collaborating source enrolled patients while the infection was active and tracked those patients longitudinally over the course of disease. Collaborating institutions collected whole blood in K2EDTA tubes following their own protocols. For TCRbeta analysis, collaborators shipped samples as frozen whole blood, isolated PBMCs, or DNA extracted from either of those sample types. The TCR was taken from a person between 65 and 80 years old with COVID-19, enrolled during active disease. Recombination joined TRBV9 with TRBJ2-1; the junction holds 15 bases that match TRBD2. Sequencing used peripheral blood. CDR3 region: CASSPGLAGGLYEQFF. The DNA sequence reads TGTGCCAGCAGCCCTGGACTAGCGGGGGGGCTATATGAGCAGTTCTTC. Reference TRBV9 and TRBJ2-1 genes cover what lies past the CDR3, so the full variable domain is DSGVTQTPKHLITATGQRVTLRCSPRSGDLSVYWYQQSLDQGLQFLIQYYNGEERAKGNILERFSAQQFPDLHSELNLSSLELGDSALYFCASSPGLAGGLYEQFFGPGTRLTVL.